A single sample is the source of the 28 T cell receptor beta chains below, sequenced in a study of beta chain features in type 1 diabetes. Points from the study as a whole: Moderately but significantly shorter TCRB CDR3s were found in Type 1 diabetes patients in all four CD4+ subsets.

These receptors are not linked to any known antigen. Of the isolated RNA, all was reverse transcribed, and so the sequenced material was expressed TCRB transcripts. TCRdb's table, derived via immunoSEQ multiplex PCR, lists solely in-frame clones and lacks some. The table shows about 260,000 clones, with about a fifth occurring only once. Source material: naive CD4+ T cells from blood. These receptors all come from a woman aged 40 to 50 with type 1 diabetes.

The J gene is TRBJ2-1, the V gene TRBV28; 12 bases line up with TRBD1. The CDR3 consists of 16 residues. Germline V gene lookup returns CDR1 MDHEN and CDR2 SYDVKM. The V gene end was trimmed by 4 bases and the J gene end by 7 bases; junction bases not matched to a gene: 8. The CDR3 protein is CASSSRDRGPTNEQFF. The CDR3, as DNA: TGTGCCAGCAGTTCCCGGGACAGGGGGCCGACGAATGAGCAGTTCTTC. The variable domain in full, with the rest retrieved from reference TRBV28 and TRBJ2-1, is DVKVTQSSRYLVKRTGEKVFLECVQDMDHENMFWYRQDPGLGLRLIYFSYDVKMKEKGDIPEGYSVSREKKERFSLILESASTNQTSMYLCASSSRDRGPTNEQFFGPGTRLTVL.

This chain uses TRBV5-4 with TRBJ2-3; 11 bases agree with TRBD1. The V gene's germline CDR1 is SGHNT and CDR2 YYREEE (reference sequence). The CDR3 is 14 amino acids. With V trimmed by 7 bases and J by 5 bases, 6 bases remained unmatched. The CDR3 nucleotides are TGTGCCAGCTTAAGGACAGGGGGCGTAGATACGCAGTATTTT. It is translated as CASLRTGGVDTQYF.

This clone was picked up a small number of times. This sequence joins TRBV28 and TRBJ2-1; D not certain. CDR3 length equals 12 residues. Trimming removed 2 bases from V and 9 bases from J, with 8 bases in between. Germline assignment: CDR1 MDHEN and CDR2 SYDVKM. This CDR3 is CASSLGTAEQFF. Written as DNA, the CDR3 is TGTGCCAGCAGTTTAGGTACTGCTGAGCAGTTCTTC.

This clone has only a few counts. This chain uses TRBV28 with TRBJ2-1, with a tentative D call TRBD1 (5 bases). V lost 3 bases and J 4 bases, leaving 13 bases between the germline ends. In germline, CDR1 is MDHEN, CDR2 SYDVKM. This CDR3 has 15 amino acids. The CDR3 protein is CASSLGQPGYNEQFF. DNA for the CDR3: TGTGCCAGCAGTTTGGGGCAACCAGGGTACAATGAGCAGTTCTTC.

This clone was seen a handful of times. The genes are TRBV28 and TRBJ1-2, with 7 bases matching TRBD1. The CDR3 spans 15 residues. The trim removed 4 bases at V and 8 bases at J, leaving 13 bases unmatched. CDR1 MDHEN and CDR2 SYDVKM come from the germline V gene. The CDR3 region is CASSSAQGKVQGYTF. As DNA, the CDR3 is TGTGCCAGCAGTTCTGCACAGGGGAAGGTCCAGGGCTACACCTTC.

This clone was detected only a few times. The rearrangement joins TRBV7-8 to TRBJ2-3, with D unresolved. From germline, CDR1 is SGHVS and CDR2 FQNEAQ. The CDR3 covers 13 residues. V was trimmed by 2 bases and J by 6 bases, leaving 9 bases between them. CDR3 sequence: CASSLPASDTQYF. The CDR3, as DNA: TGTGCCAGCAGCTTACCAGCGTCGGATACGCAGTATTTT. The full variable domain, completed using reference TRBV7-8 and TRBJ2-3, is GAGVSQSPRYKVAKRGQDVALRCDPISGHVSLFWYQQALGQGPEFLTYFQNEAQLDKSGLPSDRFFAERPEGSVSTLKIQRTQQEDSAVYLCASSLPASDTQYFGPGTRLTVL.

V and J are TRBV6-5 and TRBJ1-2; TRBD1 agrees at 8 bases. Germline loops: CDR1 MNHEY, CDR2 SVGAGI. The length of the CDR3 is 16 residues. V was clipped by 3 bases and J by 4 bases; unmatched bases: 10. CDR3 protein: CASSYFGQGSSYGYTF. The CDR3 coding sequence is TGTGCCAGCAGTTATTTTGGACAGGGCTCCAGCTATGGCTACACCTTC.

The chain is built from TRBV30 and TRBJ1-1; no firm D call. Germline V gene lookup returns CDR1 GTSNPN and CDR2 SVGIG (reference sequence). V lost 0 bases to trimming and J lost 4 bases, with 9 bases between them. This CDR3 has 13 amino acids. The CDR3 here is CAWSVTGGTEAFF. The DNA of the CDR3 is TGTGCCTGGAGTGTAACGGGTGGCACTGAAGCTTTCTTT.

This clone was picked up a small number of times. The chain joins TRBV5-4 to TRBJ1-1; D is unresolved. This CDR3 spans 16 amino acids. Germline-derived CDR1 and CDR2 are SGHNT and YYREEE (reference sequence). Trimming removed 3 bases at V and 0 bases at J, with 15 bases between. Written as DNA, the CDR3 is TGTGCCAGCAGCTACGGAAGGAGGGCCATGAACACTGAAGCTTTCTTT. As protein: CASSYGRRAMNTEAFF.

This clone was observed a few times. The genes are TRBV29-1 and TRBJ2-3; maybe TRBD1 (5 bases). CDR3 length: 13 amino acids. The germline V and J ends were trimmed by 6 bases and 3 bases, with 13 bases remaining between them. Germline-derived CDR1 and CDR2 are SQVTM and ANQGSEA. Here the CDR3 DNA reads TGCAGCGTAGACAGTTTTCCTACAGATACGCAGTATTTT. It is translated as CSVDSFPTDTQYF.

The table lists this clone with a few counts. The chain joins TRBV29-1 to TRBJ2-5; perhaps TRBD2 as D (7 bases). The J call may be in error: the DNA end matches TRBJ2-7 better. Germline lookup yields CDR1 SQVTM and CDR2 ANQGSEA. This CDR3 is 13 amino acids long. The CDR3 DNA sequence: TGCAGCGTGGGAGGGGACACACCCTACGAGCAGTACTTC. Amino acid sequence: CSVGGDTPYEQYF.

This clone was detected only a few times. The gene calls are TRBV4-3 and TRBJ2-7, with a possible D match to TRBD1 (5 bases). V was trimmed by 0 bases and J by 6 bases, leaving 9 bases between them. Per the germline V gene, CDR1 is LGHNA and CDR2 is YSLEER. CDR3 size: 13 residues. The CDR3 reads CASSQDRVLEQYF. The CDR3 nucleotides read TGCGCCAGCAGCCAAGACAGGGTCCTCGAGCAGTACTTC.

V is TRBV6-1 and J is TRBJ1-5, with a possible D match to TRBD1 (6 bases). The CDR3 covers 14 residues. V lost 10 bases to trimming and J lost 0 bases, with 13 bases between them. Germline CDR1 MNHNS, CDR2 SASEGT. CDR3 amino acids: CATADSHSNQPQHF. CDR3 in DNA: TGTGCCACCGCGGACAGTCATAGCAATCAGCCCCAGCATTTT.

This chain joins TRBV9 and TRBJ2-1; D not certain. This CDR3 spans 13 amino acids. V was shortened by 1 base and J by 9 bases, with 11 bases between the two germline ends. Germline-derived CDR1 and CDR2 are SGDLS and YYNGEE. The CDR3: CASSVSSGSEQFF. CDR3 bases: TGTGCCAGCAGCGTATCCTCCGGTAGTGAGCAGTTCTTC.

V is TRBV5-1 and J is TRBJ1-2; 9 positions agree with TRBD1. The CDR3 is made up of 14 amino acids. After removal of 1 base from V and 8 bases from J, the junction contained 6 bases not matched to a gene. Germline V gene sequence: CDR1 SGHRS, CDR2 YFSETQ. The CDR3 nucleotides read TGCGCCAGCAGCTTGCTTGGGACAGGGCGAGGCTACACCTTC. Translated: CASSLLGTGRGYTF.

Comment on this clone: Distinct nucleotide sequences in the sample also encode this CDR3. This chain links TRBV30 with TRBJ1-2; D gene uncertain. The CDR3 sequence is 11 residues long. Trimming removed 3 bases from V and 2 bases from J, with 4 bases in between. Germline assignment: CDR1 GTSNPN and CDR2 SVGIG (reference sequence). Written as DNA, the CDR3 is TGTGCCTGGAGCCTAAACTATGGCTACACCTTC. Translation: CAWSLNYGYTF.

The chain couples TRBV29-1 to TRBJ1-2; no clear D. V shed 3 bases and J shed 0 bases, with 11 bases lying between them. This CDR3 is built from 14 residues. Germline lookup yields CDR1 SQVTM and CDR2 ANQGSEA. The CDR3 region is CSVERLQSNYGYTF. The CDR3 DNA is TGCAGCGTTGAGAGACTCCAGTCTAACTATGGCTACACCTTC.

This clone was found a few times. V usage is TRBV18 and J usage is TRBJ2-7, with a tentative D call TRBD1 (6 bases). The CDR3 covers 14 residues. Germline V gives CDR1 KGHSH, CDR2 LQKENI. V was trimmed by 4 bases and J by 6 bases, leaving 16 bases between them. The CDR3 is CASSQPGQEVEQYF. The CDR3, as DNA: TGTGCCAGCTCACAACCGGGACAAGAGGTCGAGCAGTACTTC. The whole variable domain, filled in from reference TRBV18 and TRBJ2-7, reads NAGVMQNPRHLVRRRGQEARLRCSPMKGHSHVYWYRQLPEEGLKFMVYLQKENIIDESGMPKERFSAEFPKEGPSILRIQQVVRGDSAAYFCASSQPGQEVEQYFGPGTRLTVT.

The J gene is TRBJ2-1, the V gene TRBV30; TRBD2 matches 7 bases. The CDR3 is 14 residues long. Trimming took 0 bases from V and 9 from J; bases not matched to a gene: 8. Germline lookup yields CDR1 GTSNPN and CDR2 SVGIG (reference sequence). The CDR3 DNA reads as TGTGCCTGGAGTGTACTGGGGGGGGAACGTGAGCAGTTCTTC. This encodes CAWSVLGGEREQFF.

The rearrangement uses TRBV7-9 and TRBJ2-3; perhaps TRBD1 as D (6 bases). Looked up from germline, CDR1 is SEHNR and CDR2 is FQNEAQ (reference sequence). Trimming cost V 3 bases and J 3 bases, with 10 bases left between them. The CDR3 sequence is 14 residues long. CDR3 DNA sequence: TGTGCCAGCAGCTTCGGGACAACTACAGATACGCAGTATTTT. Translating it yields CASSFGTTTDTQYF.

This clone appeared a few times. This chain links TRBV7-2 with TRBJ2-3, with a tentative D call TRBD1 (6 bases). The CDR3 contains 15 residues. In germline, CDR1 is SGHTA, CDR2 FQGNSA. V dropped 0 bases and J dropped 6 bases, with 13 bases sitting between them. CDR3: CASSLAPGERDTQYF. The CDR3 bases are TGTGCCAGCAGCTTAGCGCCAGGGGAGAGGGATACGCAGTATTTT.

With respect to this clone: Other DNA sequences within the sample encode an identical CDR3. This chain joins TRBV30 and TRBJ1-5; 10 nucleotides match TRBD1. J was trimmed by 5 bases and V by 2 bases; bases with no gene match: 3. Germline values: CDR1 GTSNPN, CDR2 SVGIG (reference sequence). The CDR3 sequence is 14 residues long. This CDR3 is CAWSPGQGDQPQHF. DNA of the CDR3: TGTGCCTGGAGTCCAGGACAGGGGGATCAGCCCCAGCATTTT.

The V call is TRBV28, the J call TRBJ2-1, with 9 bases lining up with TRBD1. Losses at the gene ends were 6 bases for V and 8 bases for J; bases not matched to a gene: 11. The V gene's germline CDR1 is MDHEN and CDR2 SYDVKM. The CDR3 contains 15 residues. Here the CDR3 reads CASRETGGGLYEQFF. The CDR3 region has the DNA TGTGCCAGCAGAGAAACAGGGGGCGGCCTTTATGAGCAGTTCTTC.

The chain couples TRBV7-3 to TRBJ2-3; 11 bases align to TRBD2. J was trimmed by 8 bases and V by 5 bases; bases with no gene match: 15. The V gene's germline CDR1 is SGHTA and CDR2 FQGTGA. The CDR3 has 17 residues. The CDR3, as DNA: TGTGCCAGCAGCCAGGGGCGACTAGCGGGAAAGCCAGCTACGCAGTATTTT. This encodes CASSQGRLAGKPATQYF.

This chain uses TRBV2 with TRBJ1-1; D uncertain. With 5 bases removed from V and 1 base from J, the gap between germline ends came to 14 bases. Per germline, CDR1 SNHLY and CDR2 FYNNEI. CDR3 length: 15 amino acids. CDR3 loop: CASSLLRAENTEAFF. The DNA of the CDR3 is TGTGCCAGCAGTTTGCTCCGAGCGGAGAACACTGAAGCTTTCTTT.

This clone was found a few times. V and J are TRBV5-1 and TRBJ2-6; weak D call: TRBD1 (6 bases). Germline V gives CDR1 SGHRS, CDR2 YFSETQ. Trimming left V 4 bases short and J 2 bases short, with 10 bases between. This CDR3 comprises 15 residues. The CDR3 nucleotides are TGCGCCAGCAGCAGGGGACAAGCTGGGGCCAACGTCCTGACTTTC. Translating it yields CASSRGQAGANVLTF.

J is TRBJ1-2 and V is TRBV5-4, with D perhaps TRBD1 (6 bases). The CDR3 has 11 residues. Germline-derived CDR1 and CDR2 are SGHNT and YYREEE (reference sequence). CDR3 protein: CATRGNYGYTF. The CDR3 DNA is TGTGCTACCAGGGGAAACTATGGCTACACCTTC.

Only a few counts were recorded for this clone. V usage is TRBV4-3 and J usage is TRBJ1-2; D remains ambiguous. The CDR3 has 15 residues. Trimming pared 4 bases from V and 2 bases from J, leaving 14 bases between. Germline assignment: CDR1 LGHNA and CDR2 YSLEER. Here the CDR3 reads CASSRRREVNYGYTF. In DNA, the CDR3 is TGCGCCAGCAGCCGCAGAAGAGAGGTAAACTATGGCTACACCTTC.